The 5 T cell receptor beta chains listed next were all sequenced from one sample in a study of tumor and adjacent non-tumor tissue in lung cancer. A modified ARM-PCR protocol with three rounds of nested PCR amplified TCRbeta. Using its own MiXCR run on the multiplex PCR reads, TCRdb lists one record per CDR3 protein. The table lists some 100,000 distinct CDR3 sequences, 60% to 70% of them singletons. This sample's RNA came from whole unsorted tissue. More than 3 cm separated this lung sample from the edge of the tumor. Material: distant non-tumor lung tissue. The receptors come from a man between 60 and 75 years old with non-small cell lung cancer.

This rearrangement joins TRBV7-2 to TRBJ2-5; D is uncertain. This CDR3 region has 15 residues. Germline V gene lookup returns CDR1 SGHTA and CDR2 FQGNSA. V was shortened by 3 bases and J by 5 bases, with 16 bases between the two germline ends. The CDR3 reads CASSLASGVFETQYF. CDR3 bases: TGTGCCAGCAGCTTGGCTAGTGGGGTGTTTGAGACCCAGTACTTC.

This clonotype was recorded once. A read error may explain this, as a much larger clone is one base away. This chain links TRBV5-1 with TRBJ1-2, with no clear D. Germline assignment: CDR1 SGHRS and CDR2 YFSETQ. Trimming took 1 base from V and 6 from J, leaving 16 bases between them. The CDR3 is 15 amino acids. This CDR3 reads CASSLLDTATHGYTF. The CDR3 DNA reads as TGCGCCAGCAGCTTGCTTGACACGGCTACCCATGGCTACACCTTC.

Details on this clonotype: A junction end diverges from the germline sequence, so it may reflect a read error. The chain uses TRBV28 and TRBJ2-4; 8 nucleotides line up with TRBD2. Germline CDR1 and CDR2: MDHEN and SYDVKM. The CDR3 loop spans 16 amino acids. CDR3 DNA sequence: TGTGCCAGCAGTTCAACTAGCGGCATATTCGGAAACATTCAGTATTTC. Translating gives CASSSTSGIFGNIQYF.

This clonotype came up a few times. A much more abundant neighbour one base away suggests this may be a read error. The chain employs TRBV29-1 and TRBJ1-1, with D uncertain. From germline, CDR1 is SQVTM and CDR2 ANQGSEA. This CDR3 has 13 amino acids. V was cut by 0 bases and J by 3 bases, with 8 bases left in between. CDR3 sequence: CSVEDGGDTEAFF. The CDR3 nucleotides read TGCAGCGTTGAAGACGGCGGGGACACTGAAGCTTTCTTT.

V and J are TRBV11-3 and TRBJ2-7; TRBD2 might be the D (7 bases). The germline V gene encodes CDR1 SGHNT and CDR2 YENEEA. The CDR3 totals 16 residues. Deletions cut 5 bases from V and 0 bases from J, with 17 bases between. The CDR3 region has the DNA TGTGCCAGCAGCCGCCCGACGGGGGGCCTCTCCTACGAGCAGTACTTC. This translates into CASSRPTGGLSYEQYF.